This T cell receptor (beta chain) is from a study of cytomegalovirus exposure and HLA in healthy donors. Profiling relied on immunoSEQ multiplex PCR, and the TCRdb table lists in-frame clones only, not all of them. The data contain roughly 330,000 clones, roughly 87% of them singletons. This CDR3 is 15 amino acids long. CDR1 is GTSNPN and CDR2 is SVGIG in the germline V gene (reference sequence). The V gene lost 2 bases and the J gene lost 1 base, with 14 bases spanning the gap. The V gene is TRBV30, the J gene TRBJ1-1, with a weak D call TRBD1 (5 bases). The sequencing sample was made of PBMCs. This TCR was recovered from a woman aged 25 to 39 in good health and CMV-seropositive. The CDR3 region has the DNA TGTGCCTGGAGTCTATCCGGGACGGCGAACACTGAAGCTTTCTTT. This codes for CAWSLSGTANTEAFF.